One sample yielded the 10 T cell receptor beta chains listed below, sequenced in a study of shared clonotypes between healthy human individuals (dated by TCRdb to the early 2020s). Receptor amplification or capture employed the immunoSEQ multiplex PCR assay. The immuneACCESS repertoire file appears here via TCRdb, limited to in-frame rearrangements. These files lack a portion of the clones; in checked studies, under half of the deficit traces to unresolved V genes, and the cause of the others is not known. This sample gives about 1.1 million clones in total; 75% to 80% of them show up just once. The ten biggest clones cover 0.5% to 0.65% of the sample. Sequencing was done on a sample of memory CD4+ T cells from PBMCs. The sample's cell subset or site, from its label and the paper: CD45RA-negative fraction. The receptors derive from a man aged 18 to 29 in good health. Some clones in this sample may be carry-over from other donors' samples.

This clone appeared a few times. V usage is TRBV5-8 and J usage is TRBJ1-3; possibly TRBD1 for D (6 bases). Per germline, CDR1 SGHTS and CDR2 YDEGEE. Trimming removed 2 bases at V and 5 bases at J, with 14 bases between. The CDR3 runs 15 residues. CDR3 nucleotide sequence: TGTGCCAGCAGCTTTAGGGCAGGGGCCCGAAACACCATATATTTT. Translated, it gives CASSFRAGARNTIYF.

As DNA, the CDR3 is TGTGCCAGCAGGGGTGCTCTCGCTAGCGGGAGAGGGCCTAACTACGAGCAGTACTTC. This encodes CASRGALASGRGPNYEQYF. The chain uses TRBV28 and TRBJ2-7; 10 bases are a match to TRBD2. The V segment lost 6 bases and the J segment 3 bases; nucleotides outside the gene matches: 20. Germline lookup yields CDR1 MDHEN and CDR2 SYDVKM. CDR3 length: 19 amino acids.

This clone is a singleton in its sample. CDR3 nucleotide sequence: TGTGCCAGCAGTGCGGACAGGACGGGTTGGGGAACCCAGTACTTC. This sequence encodes CASSADRTGWGTQYF. This rearrangement joins TRBV6-6 to TRBJ2-5, with TRBD1 matching 7 bases. The germline V gene has CDR1 MNHNY and CDR2 SVGAGI (reference sequence). Trimming removed 5 bases from V and 8 bases from J; junction bases left unmatched: 14. The CDR3 has 15 residues.

The rearrangement uses TRBV19 and TRBJ2-5, with D hard to call. CDR3 length equals 13 residues. In germline, CDR1 is LNHDA, CDR2 SQIVND (reference sequence). The V end was cut by 3 bases, the J end by 0 bases, with 5 bases between. The CDR3 DNA reads as TGTGCCAGTAGTATGGACCACCAAGAGACCCAGTACTTC. This sequence encodes CASSMDHQETQYF. Full variable domain (remainder filled in from reference TRBV19 and TRBJ2-5): DGGITQSPKYLFRKEGQNVTLSCEQNLNHDAMYWYRQDPGQGLRLIYYSQIVNDFQKGDIAEGYSVSREKKESFPLTVTSAQKNPTAFYLCASSMDHQETQYFGPGTRLLVL.

A remark on this clone: A read error is the likely source, as a far larger clone sits one nucleotide away. V usage is TRBV7-2 and J usage is TRBJ2-7, with D unclear. This CDR3 is 13 amino acids long. Germline V gives CDR1 SGHTA, CDR2 FQGNSA. The V gene lost 1 base and the J gene lost 7 bases, with 11 bases spanning the gap. The CDR3 here is CASSLEIGLEQYF. CDR3 sequence (DNA): TGTGCCAGCAGCTTAGAGATAGGGCTTGAGCAGTACTTC.

The sample holds a few counts of this clone. The chain recombines TRBV5-3 with TRBJ2-1; maybe TRBD2 (5 bases). TRBV5-3 is an ORF for which the function is uncertain. There are 17 residues in the CDR3. The V gene lost 0 bases and the J gene lost 3 bases, with 16 bases spanning the gap. This CDR3 reads CARSLGSKLADYNEQFF. CDR3 in DNA: TGTGCCAGAAGCTTGGGTTCTAAGCTAGCAGACTACAATGAGCAGTTCTTC.

The chain links TRBV28 to TRBJ2-7; TRBD1 matches 7 bases. Germline V CDR1 and CDR2: MDHEN, SYDVKM. The CDR3 has 14 residues. The J segment lost 6 bases and the V segment lost 7 bases, leaving 12 bases of the junction unmatched. CDR3 residues: CASTTPTGAIEQYF. CDR3 sequence (DNA): TGTGCCAGCACCACCCCCACAGGGGCTATCGAGCAGTACTTC.

This chain connects TRBV7-2 to TRBJ2-1, with 10 bases fitting TRBD2. The CDR3 is 16 amino acids. Germline loops: CDR1 SGHTA, CDR2 FQGNSA. With V trimmed by 4 bases and J by 8 bases, 11 bases remained unmatched. The CDR3 loop reads CASSSRPSGRGYEQFF. The CDR3 DNA sequence: TGTGCCAGCAGCTCCCGGCCTAGCGGGAGAGGGTATGAGCAGTTCTTC.

J is TRBJ2-2 and V is TRBV7-3; D is undetermined. Trimming stripped 0 bases from V and 6 bases from J, with 5 bases between. The CDR3 is made up of 13 amino acids. Germline assignment: CDR1 SGHTA and CDR2 FQGTGA. Here the CDR3 reads CASSLTGAGELFF. The DNA of the CDR3 is TGTGCCAGCAGCTTAACGGGCGCCGGGGAGCTGTTTTTT.

The chain is built from TRBV5-4 and TRBJ2-5, with 9 nucleotides matching TRBD2. The CDR3 extends over 15 amino acids. The V gene end was trimmed by 4 bases and the J gene end by 0 bases; junction bases not matched to a gene: 4. CDR1 is SGHNT and CDR2 is YYREEE in the germline V gene (reference sequence). In DNA form, the CDR3 reads TGTGCCAGCAGCCGCGGACTAGCGAACCAAGAGACCCAGTACTTC. Amino acids: CASSRGLANQETQYF.